This entry is about one T cell receptor (beta chain). Its cognate antigen is unknown. Each of the CD4+ naive, central memory, regulatory and stem cell-like memory populations was sorted via CD45RO/CCR7/CD25/CD127/CD95/CD27. Each sorted fraction was over 95% pure. The data are from a study of beta chain features in type 1 diabetes. Study-wide context: Patients looked much like healthy donors when it came to age, gender and cell yields.

The germline V gene has CDR1 SEHNR and CDR2 FQNEAQ (reference sequence). CDR3 length equals 15 residues. V lost 6 bases and J lost 5, with 16 bases in between. Overall study findings and caveats: TCRB CDR3s from Type 1 diabetes patients were moderately but significantly shorter in all four CD4+ subsets. Patients with type 1 diabetes carried fewer insertions and had more deletions at their VDJ junctions.

Expressed TCRB transcripts were sequenced, since all the RNA that had been isolated was reverse transcribed. Sequencing was performed with immunoSEQ multiplex PCR; in TCRdb, only in-frame clones are kept and a portion is missing. The repertoire holds fewer than 450,000 clones, with around an eighth as singletons. This chain links TRBV7-9 with TRBJ1-4, with a weak D call TRBD1 (6 bases). The source is a young woman with type 1 diabetes. Specimen: naive CD4+ T cells from blood. The CDR3 sequence is CASRLFDRPNEKLFF. The CDR3 nucleotides read TGTGCCAGCAGGCTTTTTGACAGGCCGAATGAAAAACTGTTTTTT. Full variable domain (missing parts from reference TRBV7-9 and TRBJ1-4): DTGVSQNPRHKITKRGQNVTFRCDPISEHNRLYWYRQTLGQGPEFLTYFQNEAQLEKSRLLSDRFSAERPKGSFSTLEIQRTEQGDSAMYLCASRLFDRPNEKLFFGSGTQLSVL.